These 28 T cell receptor beta chains originate from one sample sequenced in a study of preoperative IRX-2 immunotherapy in early breast cancer (dated by TCRdb to the late 2010s). Library creation used the immunoSEQ multiplex PCR assay. Entries here come from immuneACCESS through TCRdb and include only in-frame sequences with V and J called. Some clones fail to appear in such tables; in the studies checked, an unresolved V gene covers under half of the shortfall, and the cause of the remainder is unknown. The sample table shows approximately 26,000 clones, and approximately 72% are seen once. Under 7% of the sample comes from the top ten. The sample's treatment or condition label, decoded: preoperative locoregional IRX-2 cytokine immunotherapy. Sequencing was performed on lymph node tissue, taken after IRX-2 immunotherapy. The receptors shown here come from a human donor with breast cancer.

This clone showed up just once. This chain uses TRBV11-3 with TRBJ1-1; D unresolved. In germline, CDR1 is SGHNT, CDR2 YENEEA. This CDR3 is built from 15 residues. Trimming pared 5 bases from V and 0 bases from J, leaving 13 bases between. The CDR3 DNA reads as TGTGCCAGCAGCGCCACACGGACTTTGAACACTGAAGCTTTCTTT. It codes for CASSATRTLNTEAFF.

V usage is TRBV7-4 and J usage is TRBJ2-7; D is uncertain. The CDR3 sequence is 14 residues long. Trimming cost V 2 bases and J 1 base, with 9 bases left between them. Germline CDR1 is SGHVT and CDR2 is SQSDAQ. The CDR3 loop reads CASSLLLQSYEQYF. The CDR3 DNA reads TGTGCCAGCAGCTTACTACTACAATCCTACGAGCAGTACTTC.

The gene calls are TRBV6-8 and TRBJ2-5, with a weak D call TRBD1 (5 bases). This CDR3 is 15 amino acids long. Looked up from germline, CDR1 is MNHGY and CDR2 is SAAAGT. Trimming removed 5 bases from V and 5 bases from J, with 18 bases in between. The CDR3 DNA reads as TGTGCCAGCAGTCCTCAGACAGCAGGTGGGGAGACCCAGTACTTC. It translates to CASSPQTAGGETQYF.

This chain uses TRBV4-1 with TRBJ2-4; 10 bases line up with TRBD1. Germline trimming cut 4 bases from V and 8 bases from J; bases unmatched to any gene: 11. The CDR3 is 16 residues long. CDR1 and CDR2 from the germline V gene are MGHRA and YSYEKL. The DNA for the CDR3 is TGCGCCAGCAGCCCAAGGACAGGGGGGAGCGGGGACATTCAGTACTTC. It specifies CASSPRTGGSGDIQYF.

This clone was found a few times. Here the CDR3 reads CASSSADQNTEAFF. CDR3 nucleotide sequence: TGCGCCAGCAGCTCCGCGGATCAGAACACTGAAGCTTTCTTT. This chain connects TRBV10-2 to TRBJ1-1; D is ambiguous. The CDR3 is made up of 14 amino acids. The V and J ends lost 6 bases and 1 base respectively, with 12 bases between them. The V gene's germline CDR1 is WSHSY and CDR2 SAAADI.

The rearrangement joins TRBV7-1 to TRBJ2-7; 9 positions match TRBD1. TRBV7-1 is marked as an open reading frame, function uncertain. This CDR3 has 15 amino acids. The V and J ends lost 3 bases and 5 bases, in that order; junction bases with no gene match: 8. In nucleotides, the CDR3 is TGTGCCAGCAGCTCTGGACAGGGGATGGTAGACGAGCAGTACTTC. The encoded protein is CASSSGQGMVDEQYF.

The V call is TRBV29-1, the J call TRBJ1-2; D may be TRBD1 (5 bases). V gave up 4 bases and J gave up 1 base, with 7 bases separating them. This CDR3 is built from 12 residues. Germline lookup yields CDR1 SQVTM and CDR2 ANQGSEA. The CDR3 DNA is TGCAGCGTTGGGCAGGGTAACTATGGCTACACCTTC. It translates to CSVGQGNYGYTF.

The V gene is TRBV6-8, the J gene TRBJ1-2; D is possibly TRBD1 (6 bases). V was cut by 6 bases and J by 8 bases, with 16 bases left in between. Germline V gives CDR1 MNHGY, CDR2 SAAAGT. The CDR3 is 13 residues long. The CDR3 region is CASRQGGFEGYTF. CDR3 nucleotides: TGTGCCAGCAGACAGGGAGGCTTCGAGGGCTACACCTTC.

The rearrangement joins TRBV11-3 to TRBJ2-5, with D perhaps TRBD2 (5 bases). The CDR3 is made up of 15 amino acids. V was shortened by 4 bases and J by 5 bases, with 17 bases between the two germline ends. The germline CDR1 and CDR2 sequences are SGHNT and YENEEA. DNA of the CDR3: TGTGCCAGCAGCTCCGGACTGAGGCCCTCTGAGACCCAGTACTTC. Its translation is CASSSGLRPSETQYF.

The chain links TRBV28 to TRBJ1-3; TRBD1 matches at 7 bases. Germline V CDR1 and CDR2: MDHEN, SYDVKM. V was pared by 4 bases and J by 5 bases, with 8 bases of the junction left unmatched. The CDR3 contains 15 residues. CDR3 region: CASSSEGAPRNTIYF. The CDR3 nucleotides read TGTGCCAGCAGTTCAGAGGGGGCGCCCCGAAACACCATATATTTT. The whole variable domain, remainder taken from reference TRBV28 and TRBJ1-3, is DVKVTQSSRYLVKRTGEKVFLECVQDMDHENMFWYRQDPGLGLRLIYFSYDVKMKEKGDIPEGYSVSREKKERFSLILESASTNQTSMYLCASSSEGAPRNTIYFGEGSWLTVV.

CDR3: CASSLDPGQGVNTQYF. CDR3 sequence (DNA): TGTGCCAGTAGCCTCGACCCGGGACAGGGTGTAAATACGCAGTATTTT. This rearrangement joins TRBV19 to TRBJ2-3; TRBD1 aligns across 9 bases. After removal of 6 bases from V and 7 bases from J, the junction contained 14 bases not matched to a gene. The V gene's germline CDR1 is LNHDA and CDR2 SQIVND (reference sequence). There are 16 residues in the CDR3.

The J gene is TRBJ1-2, the V gene TRBV19; TRBD1 might be the D (5 bases). Looked up from germline, CDR1 is LNHDA and CDR2 is SQIVND (reference sequence). Trimming took off 9 bases at V and 4 bases at J, with 24 bases between the two ends. CDR3 length equals 16 residues. Written as DNA, the CDR3 is TGTGCCAGCAAACCCTCGGCCGACAGTAGCCGCTATGGCTACACCTTC. Amino acid sequence: CASKPSADSSRYGYTF.

This chain links TRBV6-8 with TRBJ2-1; 10 bases are shared with TRBD2. V gave up 7 bases and J gave up 10 bases; unmatched junction bases: 7. Germline CDR1 MNHGY, CDR2 SAAAGT. There are 13 residues in the CDR3. The CDR3 region is CASNGGLAVEQFF. CDR3 coding DNA: TGTGCCAGCAATGGAGGACTAGCGGTCGAGCAGTTCTTC.

The chain carries TRBV11-3 and TRBJ2-7; 10 bases align to TRBD2. Trimming took 3 bases from V and 4 from J; bases not matched to a gene: 6. This CDR3 contains 15 residues. Germline loops: CDR1 SGHNT, CDR2 YENEEA. DNA of the CDR3: TGTGCCAGCAGCTTGGCCCTAGCGGGGGCTTACGAGCAGTACTTC. This translates into CASSLALAGAYEQYF.

The chain uses TRBV19 and TRBJ2-1; no clear D. Trimming left V 2 bases short and J 9 bases short, with 20 bases between. The CDR3 contains 16 residues. Germline CDR1 and CDR2: LNHDA and SQIVND (reference sequence). The chain's CDR3 is CASSISARLIFSEQFF. CDR3 nucleotide sequence: TGTGCCAGTAGTATATCGGCTAGGTTGATTTTCAGTGAGCAGTTCTTC. Filled out from reference TRBV19 and TRBJ2-1, the complete variable domain reads DGGITQSPKYLFRKEGQNVTLSCEQNLNHDAMYWYRQDPGQGLRLIYYSQIVNDFQKGDIAEGYSVSREKKESFPLTVTSAQKNPTAFYLCASSISARLIFSEQFFGPGTRLTVL.

A few counts support this clone. This chain connects TRBV19 to TRBJ2-2; no definite D call. The CDR3 contains 15 residues. Trimming removed 3 bases from V and 1 base from J, with 9 bases in between. Germline V CDR1 and CDR2: LNHDA, SQIVND (reference sequence). CDR3 DNA: TGTGCCAGTAGTATGGTGTCAAAGAACACCGGGGAGCTGTTTTTT. This translates into CASSMVSKNTGELFF.

The V gene is TRBV18, the J gene TRBJ2-7, with D unclear. The CDR3 is 12 residues long. Trimming took off 6 bases at V and 7 bases at J, with 13 bases between the two ends. Germline V gene lookup returns CDR1 KGHSH and CDR2 LQKENI. The CDR3 nucleotides are TGTGCCAGCTCGCAGTCGCTCGGAGAGCAGTACTTC. This encodes CASSQSLGEQYF.

This clone was seen a few times. This sequence joins TRBV7-6 and TRBJ1-1; 9 bases are a match to TRBD1. V gave up 6 bases and J gave up 6 bases; unmatched junction bases: 8. CDR3 length: 14 residues. Germline V CDR1 and CDR2: SGHVS, FNYEAQ. The CDR3 DNA follows: TGTGCCAGCAGGTCTTCGACAGGGGGTCCTGAAGCTTTCTTT. This gives the protein CASRSSTGGPEAFF.

This clone was counted only a few times. The chain links TRBV6-8 to TRBJ1-3; no firm D call. CDR1 and CDR2 (germline): MNHGY, SAAAGT. V was cut by 6 bases and J by 3 bases, with 9 bases left in between. This CDR3 is built from 13 residues. Written as DNA, the CDR3 is TGTGCCAGCAGGGGTGGGATTGGAAACACCATATATTTT. Translated: CASRGGIGNTIYF.

This clone was observed once. J is TRBJ2-5 and V is TRBV6-8; weak D call: TRBD1 (5 bases). V lost 6 bases, J lost 5 bases, and 16 bases lay in between. The CDR3 covers 14 residues. Germline CDR1 is MNHGY and CDR2 is SAAAGT. CDR3 nucleotide sequence: TGTGCCAGCAGGCCGATCTGGGGCCAGGAGACCCAGTACTTC. Amino acids: CASRPIWGQETQYF.

The chain employs TRBV28 and TRBJ1-3; TRBD1 agrees at 7 bases. V lost 3 bases, J lost 2 bases, and 10 bases stayed unmatched. Germline V gene sequence: CDR1 MDHEN, CDR2 SYDVKM. This CDR3 spans 17 amino acids. CDR3 sequence: CASSFIPSTGTGNTIYF. Here the CDR3 DNA reads TGTGCCAGCAGTTTTATCCCGTCGACAGGGACTGGAAACACCATATATTTT.

The chain is built from TRBV28 and TRBJ2-2, with 12 positions matching TRBD2. In germline, CDR1 is MDHEN, CDR2 SYDVKM. V gave up 6 bases and J gave up 6 bases; unmatched junction bases: 8. CDR3 length equals 16 residues. CDR3 coding DNA: TGTGCCAGCAGCCTGACTAGCGGGAGCGAGGCCGGGGAGCTGTTTTTT. It codes for CASSLTSGSEAGELFF. The full variable domain, rest sourced from reference TRBV28 and TRBJ2-2, is DVKVTQSSRYLVKRTGEKVFLECVQDMDHENMFWYRQDPGLGLRLIYFSYDVKMKEKGDIPEGYSVSREKKERFSLILESASTNQTSMYLCASSLTSGSEAGELFFGEGSRLTVL.

The chain recombines TRBV25-1 with TRBJ2-1; 10 bases match TRBD1. V dropped 1 base and J dropped 7; count of bases not matched to a gene: 13. Germline V lookup: CDR1 MGHDK, CDR2 SYGVNS. The CDR3 contains 18 residues. CDR3 nucleotides: TGTGCCAGCAGTGAATCGCAAAATTGGGACAGGGGTTCGAATGAGCAGTTCTTC. The encoded protein is CASSESQNWDRGSNEQFF.

V and J are TRBV6-8 and TRBJ2-2; 7 bases are a match to TRBD1. The V segment lost 8 bases and the J segment 5 bases; nucleotides outside the gene matches: 8. CDR3 length equals 14 residues. The germline CDR1 and CDR2 sequences are MNHGY and SAAAGT. The DNA of the CDR3 is TGTGCCAGCGCGCGAGGGGGCCAAACCGGGGAGCTGTTTTTT. This translates into CASARGGQTGELFF.

The V gene is TRBV7-6, the J gene TRBJ2-7, with TRBD1 identical over 7 bases. Germline-derived CDR1 and CDR2 are SGHVS and FNYEAQ. V trimming: 5 bases; J trimming: 3 bases; junction bases outside the gene matches: 7. This CDR3 has 14 amino acids. The CDR3 DNA reads TGTGCCAGCAGCCCACCGCACAGGGGCTACGAGCAGTACTTC. This codes for CASSPPHRGYEQYF.

V gene TRBV11-3 combines with J gene TRBJ1-2; a possible D gene is TRBD1 (5 bases). CDR3 length equals 15 residues. CDR1 and CDR2 from the germline V gene are SGHNT and YENEEA. V lost 5 bases and J lost 4, with 17 bases in between. CDR3 sequence reads: CASSVGVGGAYGYTF. CDR3 nucleotide sequence: TGTGCCAGCAGCGTGGGAGTAGGAGGGGCCTATGGCTACACCTTC. Based on the CDR3 plus reference TRBV11-3 and TRBJ1-2, the full variable domain is EAGVVQSPRYKIIEKKQPVAFWCNPISGHNTLYWYLQNLGQGPELLIRYENEEAVDDSQLPKDRFSAERLKGVDSTLKIQPAELGDSAVYLCASSVGVGGAYGYTFGSGTRLTVV.

The rearrangement uses TRBV5-1 and TRBJ2-1; D is unresolved. The CDR3 totals 15 residues. V was cut by 0 bases and J by 1 base, with 8 bases left in between. The V gene's germline CDR1 is SGHRS and CDR2 YFSETQ. The CDR3, as DNA: TGCGCCAGCAGCTTGGTTCCCGGGTCCTACAATGAGCAGTTCTTC. The encoded protein is CASSLVPGSYNEQFF.

This chain joins TRBV7-5 and TRBJ2-7; whether TRBD2, the table's D call, matches the DNA was not checked. TRBV7-5 is deemed a pseudogene. There are 15 residues in the CDR3. The CDR3 coding sequence is TGTGCCAGCAGCTTAGCCTTCGGGGGCTCCTACGAGCAGTACTTC. Translation: CASSLAFGGSYEQYF.